The 24 T cell receptor beta chains listed next were all sequenced from one sample in a study of blood T cell repertoires in COVID-19. TCRdb's copy holds only in-frame clones and misses some; the assay was immunoSEQ multiplex PCR. The repertoire consists of some 300,000 clones, with approximately 91% occurring once and the leading ten covering 1.5% to 2%. Specimen: PBMCs or T cells enriched from blood (not recorded which). These receptors were collected from a woman aged 40 to 55 who had recovered from COVID-19.

The chain recombines TRBV11-2 with TRBJ2-2; 8 bases align to TRBD1. V shed 2 bases, J shed 6 bases, and the junction held 14 bases outside the gene matches. This CDR3 is built from 18 residues. In germline, CDR1 is SGHAT, CDR2 FQNNGV. CDR3 bases: TGTGCCAGCAGCTTACTATGGTCGGCAGGGGGCGGGTCCGGGGAGCTGTTTTTT. Translated, it gives CASSLLWSAGGGSGELFF.

The chain couples TRBV3-1 (or the pseudogene TRBV3-2) to TRBJ1-2; D may be TRBD1 (6 bases). Germline V CDR1 and CDR2: LGHDT, YNNKEL (reference sequence). Trimming removed 6 bases at V and 4 bases at J, with 12 bases between. This CDR3 has 13 residues. CDR3 in DNA: TGTGCCAGCAGGAACAGGGTCGGCTATGGCTACACCTTC. It encodes CASRNRVGYGYTF.

The chain links TRBV11-2 to TRBJ2-5; 14 bases align to TRBD2. V gave up 1 base and J gave up 5 bases; unmatched junction bases: 0. Germline CDR1 reads SGHAT; CDR2 reads FQNNGV. This CDR3 has 15 residues. The CDR3 here is CASSLGLAGGETQYF. Written as DNA, the CDR3 is TGTGCCAGCAGCTTAGGACTAGCGGGGGGGGAGACCCAGTACTTC. The full variable domain, rest sourced from reference TRBV11-2 and TRBJ2-5, is EAGVAQSPRYKIIEKRQSVAFWCNPISGHATLYWYQQILGQGPKLLIQFQNNGVVDDSQLPKDRFSAERLKGVDSTLKIQPAKLEDSAVYLCASSLGLAGGETQYFGPGTRLLVL.

V and J are TRBV11-2 and TRBJ2-6, with 7 bases lining up with TRBD1. The CDR3 loop spans 16 amino acids. The germline V gene has CDR1 SGHAT and CDR2 FQNNGV. V lost 3 bases to trimming and J lost 2 bases; unmatched junction nucleotides: 4. The CDR3 bases are TGTGCCAGCAGCTTCGAGGGGGCGACTGGGGCCAACGTCCTGACTTTC. Protein product: CASSFEGATGANVLTF.

This clone appeared a single time. The chain joins TRBV27 to TRBJ1-6; D is undetermined. CDR3 size: 15 residues. CDR1 MNHEY and CDR2 SMNVEV come from the germline V gene (reference sequence). The V end was cut by 0 bases, the J end by 10 bases, with 13 bases between. CDR3 protein: CASSLSRRSASPLHF. The CDR3 bases are TGTGCCAGCAGTTTATCCCGGCGGTCAGCATCACCCCTCCACTTT.

The rearrangement joins TRBV5-8 to TRBJ2-3; 7 bases are shared with TRBD2. This CDR3 is built from 11 residues. Germline loops: CDR1 SGHTS, CDR2 YDEGEE. The trim removed 4 bases at V and 10 bases at J, leaving 3 bases unmatched. This chain's CDR3 is CASSQGLAQYF. The CDR3 coding sequence is TGTGCCAGCAGCCAAGGACTAGCGCAGTATTTT.

This chain links TRBV3-1 (or the pseudogene TRBV3-2) with TRBJ1-2; TRBD1 aligns across 11 bases. The CDR3 has 15 residues. The ends lost 4 bases at V and 4 bases at J; junction bases unmatched: 5. Germline V gene data show CDR1 as LGHDT and CDR2 as YNNKEL (reference sequence). The CDR3 DNA reads as TGTGCCAGCAGCCCCGCCGGGACAGGGGGCTATGGCTACACCTTC. This codes for CASSPAGTGGYGYTF.

The chain joins TRBV2 to TRBJ2-1, with TRBD1 matching 9 bases. Germline CDR1 and CDR2: SNHLY and FYNNEI. The CDR3 spans 14 residues. The junction had 9 bases not matched to a gene; V was cut back by 10 bases and J by 5 bases. The CDR3 DNA reads as TGTGCCACTTCAGAAGACAGGGGGGACAATGAGCAGTTCTTC. Its protein is CATSEDRGDNEQFF.

This clone showed up just once. The J gene is TRBJ1-1, the V gene TRBV7-4; D remains unclear. Germline V lookup: CDR1 SGHVT, CDR2 SQSDAQ. This CDR3 is 12 amino acids long. Deletions cut 2 bases from V and 6 bases from J, with 7 bases between. CDR3 bases: TGTGCCAGCAGCTTACGGTACCCTGAAGCTTTCTTT. It specifies CASSLRYPEAFF.

V gene TRBV5-4 combines with J gene TRBJ2-3; D unclear. Germline loops: CDR1 SGHNT, CDR2 YYREEE (reference sequence). V lost 4 bases and J lost 2, with 14 bases in between. This CDR3 has 15 residues. The DNA of the CDR3 is TGTGCCAGCAGCCTTGGAACACAGAACACAGATACGCAGTATTTT. It is translated as CASSLGTQNTDTQYF.

In the case of this clone: Other DNA sequences in this sample translate to the same CDR3. The chain combines TRBV7-3 with TRBJ2-3, with unresolved D. In germline, CDR1 is SGHTA, CDR2 FQGTGA. The CDR3 loop spans 13 amino acids. V lost 5 bases, J lost 2 bases, and 8 bases lay in between. The CDR3 spells CASSPGSTDTQYF. The CDR3 DNA sequence: TGTGCCAGCAGCCCCGGGTCCACAGATACGCAGTATTTT.

The chain carries TRBV10-3 and TRBJ2-2, with D tentatively TRBD2 (5 bases). Germline V lookup: CDR1 ENHRY, CDR2 SYGVKD. With 6 bases removed from V and 6 bases from J, the gap between germline ends came to 8 bases. The CDR3 contains 12 residues. CDR3 nucleotide sequence: TGTGCCATCAGCCAGGAGGCCGGGGAGCTGTTTTTT. It translates to CAISQEAGELFF.

Remarks on this clone: Distinct nucleotide sequences in the sample also encode this CDR3. V gene TRBV18 combines with J gene TRBJ2-5, with D hard to call. Between the trimmed V and J ends, which lost 0 bases and 1 base, there was a span of 3 bases. The CDR3 extends over 13 amino acids. CDR1 is KGHSH, CDR2 LQKENI, per germline. Written as DNA, the CDR3 is TGTGCCAGCTCACCACCTAGCCAAGAGACCCAGTACTTC. This gives the protein CASSPPSQETQYF.

The chain is built from TRBV7-8 and TRBJ1-3; D uncertain. There are 15 residues in the CDR3. V lost 3 bases and J lost 0, with 9 bases in between. Germline V gene sequence: CDR1 SGHVS, CDR2 FQNEAQ. In nucleotides, the CDR3 is TGTGCCAGCAGCTTCGGAGGGTTCTCTGGAAACACCATATATTTT. This translates into CASSFGGFSGNTIYF.

The rearrangement uses TRBV11-3 and TRBJ2-7; D gene uncertain. CDR3 size: 13 residues. Trimming removed 1 base at V and 0 bases at J, with 4 bases between. Per the germline V gene, CDR1 is SGHNT and CDR2 is YENEEA. CDR3 sequence reads: CASSLAGSYEQYF. The CDR3 coding sequence is TGTGCCAGCAGCTTAGCGGGCTCCTACGAGCAGTACTTC.

V gene TRBV7-2 combines with J gene TRBJ1-5; tentative D call: TRBD1 (5 bases). Germline lookup yields CDR1 SGHTA and CDR2 FQGNSA. The CDR3 is 12 residues long. Trimming pared 11 bases from V and 1 base from J, leaving 9 bases between. CDR3 nucleotide sequence: TGTGCCGGGGGGGTGAGCAATCAGCCCCAGCATTTT. It codes for CAGGVSNQPQHF.

J is TRBJ2-1 and V is TRBV9; 12 nucleotides match TRBD2. There are 19 residues in the CDR3. Trimming cost V 2 bases and J 0 bases; bases outside gene matches: 9. Per the germline V gene, CDR1 is SGDLS and CDR2 is YYNGEE. CDR3 protein: CASSVSGASGGASYNEQFF. DNA for the CDR3: TGTGCCAGCAGCGTGAGTGGGGCTAGCGGGGGGGCCTCCTACAATGAGCAGTTCTTC.

The rearrangement joins TRBV4-2 to TRBJ2-5; 7 bases map to TRBD2. V shed 0 bases and J 7 bases; nucleotides not matched to a gene: 14. The CDR3 is made up of 17 amino acids. Germline loops: CDR1 LGHNA, CDR2 YNFKEQ. In DNA, the CDR3 is TGTGCCAGCAGCCAAGATCGGAGCGGGGACGCGGTCGGGACCCAGTACTTC. It yields the protein CASSQDRSGDAVGTQYF.

This clone was observed a few times. The rearrangement joins TRBV5-1 to TRBJ2-2; 9 bases map to TRBD2. Germline V gives CDR1 SGHRS, CDR2 YFSETQ. This CDR3 has 15 amino acids. V gave up 4 bases and J gave up 5 bases; unmatched junction bases: 6. The CDR3 here is CASSRGTSFTGELFF. CDR3 nucleotide sequence: TGCGCCAGCAGCCGCGGGACTAGCTTTACCGGGGAGCTGTTTTTT.

The chain employs TRBV27 and TRBJ1-2; 7 nucleotides agree with TRBD1. V was clipped by 4 bases and J by 4 bases; unmatched bases: 9. CDR1 MNHEY and CDR2 SMNVEV come from the germline V gene (reference sequence). The CDR3 loop spans 15 amino acids. The CDR3 DNA is TGTGCCAGCAGTTCCGCCGGGACAGTGTCCTATGGCTACACCTTC. Amino acids: CASSSAGTVSYGYTF.

This chain connects TRBV9 to TRBJ1-2, with a weak D call TRBD1 (5 bases). Trimming left V 4 bases short and J 8 bases short, with 30 bases between. This CDR3 has 18 residues. Germline-derived CDR1 and CDR2 are SGDLS and YYNGEE. CDR3 sequence (DNA): TGTGCCAGCAGCCCTACCGGCGGAAGGGGATTGCCGCGTGGAGGCTACACCTTC. This encodes CASSPTGGRGLPRGGYTF.

The chain carries TRBV29-1 and TRBJ1-2; tentative D call: TRBD1 (5 bases). V dropped 0 bases and J dropped 2 bases, with 10 bases sitting between them. The germline V gene encodes CDR1 SQVTM and CDR2 ANQGSEA. This CDR3 spans 14 amino acids. In DNA, the CDR3 is TGCAGCGTTGAAGATCCGGCAGGGAACTATGGCTACACCTTC. Its translation is CSVEDPAGNYGYTF.

The chain links TRBV25-1 to TRBJ2-7; 7 bases line up with TRBD2. The CDR3 length is 15 residues. V was clipped by 2 bases and J by 6 bases; unmatched bases: 10. CDR1 and CDR2 from the germline V gene are MGHDK and SYGVNS. The CDR3 DNA sequence: TGTGCCAGCAGTGAACCCGGCGGGGGACCCCGCGAGCAGTACTTC. Amino acid sequence: CASSEPGGGPREQYF.

This clone showed up just a few times. The chain joins TRBV2 to TRBJ1-1, with a possible D match to TRBD1 (5 bases). V shed 3 bases and J shed 12 bases, with 8 bases lying between them. In germline, CDR1 is SNHLY, CDR2 FYNNEI. CDR3 length: 10 amino acids. The CDR3 loop is CASSEWTTFF. For the CDR3, the DNA is TGTGCCAGCAGTGAGTGGACAACTTTCTTT.